Shown below are 18 T cell receptor beta chains from a single sample sequenced in a study of shared clonotypes between healthy human individuals. Assay used: immunoSEQ multiplex PCR; TCRdb lists only in-frame clones, some missing. The profile covers about 2.4 million clones, with over 85% appearing a single time and 0.36% taken by the ten largest. The sample consisted of naive CD4+ T cells from PBMCs. Subset indicated: CD45RA+ positively selected. These receptors all stem from a man between 18 and 29 years old in good health. Some clones in this sample may be carry-over from other donors' samples.

Note on this clone: Other DNA sequences in the same sample also yield this CDR3. This chain uses TRBV6-5 with TRBJ2-7; 11 nucleotides match TRBD2. There are 16 residues in the CDR3. Per the germline V gene, CDR1 is MNHEY and CDR2 is SVGAGI. With V trimmed by 0 bases and J by 2 bases, 3 bases remained unmatched. The CDR3 spells CASSYSGTSGTYEQYF. The CDR3, as DNA: TGTGCCAGCAGTTACTCAGGGACTAGCGGAACCTACGAGCAGTACTTC.

CDR3 in DNA: TGTGCCAGCAGTGAAGCGAGACCGGAGACCGGGGAGCTGTTTTTT. Translating it yields CASSEARPETGELFF. V usage is TRBV2 and J usage is TRBJ2-2, with D hard to call. The germline V and J ends were trimmed by 0 bases and 5 bases, with 10 bases remaining between them. Germline CDR1 is SNHLY and CDR2 is FYNNEI. The CDR3 runs 15 residues. Filled out from reference TRBV2 and TRBJ2-2, the complete variable domain reads EPEVTQTPSHQVTQMGQEVILRCVPISNHLYFYWYRQILGQKVEFLVSFYNNEISEKSEIFDDQFSVERPDGSNFTLKIRSTKLEDSAMYFCASSEARPETGELFFGEGSRLTVL.

The J gene is TRBJ2-7, the V gene TRBV12-1; the D call of TRBD2 is as the table states it, not checked on the DNA. TRBV12-1 is listed as a pseudogene. The CDR3 totals 13 residues. This CDR3 is CASSFGPPGEQYF. Written as DNA, the CDR3 is TGTGCCAGCAGCTTTGGTCCCCCCGGGGAGCAGTACTTC.

The chain links TRBV18 to TRBJ1-2; D gene unclear. Germline loops: CDR1 KGHSH, CDR2 LQKENI. The CDR3 runs 14 residues. V shed 3 bases and J shed 8 bases, with 16 bases lying between them. CDR3 sequence: CASSPVAREYGYTF. CDR3 nucleotide sequence: TGTGCCAGCTCACCTGTTGCAAGGGAATACGGCTACACCTTC. The full variable domain, its missing parts supplied by reference TRBV18 and TRBJ1-2, is NAGVMQNPRHLVRRRGQEARLRCSPMKGHSHVYWYRQLPEEGLKFMVYLQKENIIDESGMPKERFSAEFPKEGPSILRIQQVVRGDSAAYFCASSPVAREYGYTFGSGTRLTVV.

The chain recombines TRBV28 with TRBJ2-3, with D perhaps TRBD1 or TRBD2 (6 bases each). The germline V gene has CDR1 MDHEN and CDR2 SYDVKM. The CDR3 has 11 amino acids. V was trimmed by 10 bases and J by 6 bases, leaving 11 bases between them. The CDR3 is CATRGRDTQYF. The CDR3 DNA reads TGTGCCACCCGGGGGCGGGATACGCAGTATTTT.

The gene calls are TRBV7-8 and TRBJ2-7; 8 bases line up with TRBD2. There are 14 residues in the CDR3. Trimming took 8 bases from V and 0 from J; bases not matched to a gene: 6. Looked up from germline, CDR1 is SGHVS and CDR2 is FQNEAQ. CDR3 amino acids: CASLGGRSSYEQYF. The CDR3 nucleotides read TGTGCCAGCTTAGGCGGGAGGAGCTCCTACGAGCAGTACTTC. Variable domain in full (rest from reference TRBV7-8 and TRBJ2-7): GAGVSQSPRYKVAKRGQDVALRCDPISGHVSLFWYQQALGQGPEFLTYFQNEAQLDKSGLPSDRFFAERPEGSVSTLKIQRTQQEDSAVYLCASLGGRSSYEQYFGPGTRLTVT.

The chain couples TRBV28 to TRBJ2-3, with a possible D match to TRBD2 (6 bases). The V and J ends lost 6 bases and 1 base respectively, with 11 bases between them. This CDR3 has 14 residues. Germline assignment: CDR1 MDHEN and CDR2 SYDVKM. The CDR3 is CASSLADRTDTQYF. The CDR3 nucleotides are TGTGCCAGCAGCTTAGCGGACCGCACAGATACGCAGTATTTT.

The V gene is TRBV9, the J gene TRBJ1-2; D gene uncertain. CDR1 is SGDLS, CDR2 YYNGEE, per germline. This CDR3 has 14 amino acids. V lost 0 bases and J 3 bases, leaving 9 bases between the germline ends. CDR3 residues: CASSVGIMDYGYTF. As DNA, the CDR3 is TGTGCCAGCAGCGTAGGAATAATGGACTATGGCTACACCTTC.

In this sample, this clone turned up once. This rearrangement joins TRBV7-2 to TRBJ2-3, with 7 bases fitting TRBD2. With V trimmed by 4 bases and J by 2 bases, 12 bases remained unmatched. The CDR3 runs 17 residues. The germline V gene encodes CDR1 SGHTA and CDR2 FQGNSA. In DNA form, the CDR3 reads TGTGCCAGCAGCTCCAGTACTAGCGATTACTTCACAGATACGCAGTATTTT. Translation: CASSSSTSDYFTDTQYF.

The V call is TRBV30, the J call TRBJ1-2, with D tentatively TRBD1 (5 bases). CDR1 and CDR2 (germline): GTSNPN, SVGIG (reference sequence). The CDR3 covers 13 residues. Trimming cost V 2 bases and J 2 bases, with 9 bases left between them. The CDR3 sequence is CAWSLGGNYGYTF. The CDR3 bases are TGTGCCTGGAGTTTGGGGGGGAACTATGGCTACACCTTC.

The chain recombines TRBV2 with TRBJ2-1; D uncertain. Germline V gene sequence: CDR1 SNHLY, CDR2 FYNNEI. This CDR3 region has 16 residues. Trimming shortened V by 4 bases and J by 3 bases, and 16 bases separated the two germline ends. In nucleotides, the CDR3 is TGTGCCAGCAGTGCCCGGACGGCGGACGGCTACAATGAGCAGTTCTTC. Translation: CASSARTADGYNEQFF.

The rearrangement joins TRBV4-1 to TRBJ2-6, with a possible D match to TRBD1 (6 bases). With 1 base removed from V and 3 bases from J, the gap between germline ends came to 10 bases. Germline assignment: CDR1 MGHRA and CDR2 YSYEKL. The CDR3 is 16 residues long. The CDR3 DNA follows: TGCGCCAGCAGCCAAGGGAACAGGGTTGGGGCCAACGTCCTGACTTTC. Its protein product is CASSQGNRVGANVLTF.

V gene TRBV25-1 combines with J gene TRBJ2-3; 7 bases fit TRBD1. CDR1 and CDR2 from the germline V gene are MGHDK and SYGVNS. The V segment lost 3 bases and the J segment 4 bases; nucleotides outside the gene matches: 4. This CDR3 region has 14 residues. The DNA for the CDR3 is TGTGCCAGCAGTGATTCCGGGACAGCAGATACGCAGTATTTT. The encoded protein is CASSDSGTADTQYF.

The CDR3 nucleotides read TGTGCCAGCACCGAGGAGGAGGGGATCGAGCAGTACTTC. This gives the protein CASTEEEGIEQYF. The chain joins TRBV2 to TRBJ2-7, with a weak D call TRBD2 (6 bases). Per the germline V gene, CDR1 is SNHLY and CDR2 is FYNNEI. The V end lost 7 bases, the J end lost 6 bases, and 16 bases lay between the germline ends. This CDR3 is 13 amino acids long.

The V call is TRBV7-3, the J call TRBJ2-1, with a possible D match to TRBD1 (5 bases). The CDR3 has 14 residues. V lost 5 bases and J 6 bases, leaving 14 bases between the germline ends. Germline lookup yields CDR1 SGHTA and CDR2 FQGTGA. DNA of the CDR3: TGTGCCAGCAGCCCTAGGGGATCAGCCAATGAGCAGTTCTTC. Its protein is CASSPRGSANEQFF.

The chain joins TRBV10-3 to TRBJ1-5; D call uncertain. This CDR3 has 14 residues. Per germline, CDR1 ENHRY and CDR2 SYGVKD. The germline V and J ends were trimmed by 4 bases and 0 bases, with 7 bases remaining between them. The CDR3, as DNA: TGTGCCATCAGTGTGGGCTATAGCAATCAGCCCCAGCATTTT. The encoded protein is CAISVGYSNQPQHF.

The chain has TRBV15 and TRBJ1-2; possibly TRBD1 for D (5 bases). The CDR3 is made up of 20 amino acids. V lost 0 bases and J lost 11, with 34 bases in between. The germline V gene has CDR1 LNHNV and CDR2 YYDKDF (reference sequence). CDR3 protein: CATSRDLLEGRSQTLMGYTF. As DNA, the CDR3 is TGTGCCACCAGCAGAGATTTATTGGAGGGGCGGAGCCAGACCTTGATGGGTTACACCTTC.

This chain uses TRBV4-3 with TRBJ2-2, with D unclear. CDR3 length: 15 amino acids. V shed 0 bases and J shed 6 bases, with 11 bases lying between them. Germline V CDR1 and CDR2: LGHNA, YSLEER. DNA for the CDR3: TGCGCCAGCAGCCAAGATCTTATTCGGGCCGGGGAGCTGTTTTTT. Translating gives CASSQDLIRAGELFF.